One sample yielded the 23 T cell receptor beta chains listed below, sequenced in a study of shared clonotypes between healthy human individuals. The method was immunoSEQ multiplex PCR; TCRdb's version includes in-frame clones alone and lacks a portion of them. In the table there are roughly 2.4 million clones, almost 96% of which are singletons. The specimen sequenced was naive CD4+ T cells sorted from blood. Stated subset: CD45RA+ positively selected. These TCRs come from a man aged 18 to 30 in good health.

Comments on this clone: This sample also contains other DNA sequences that code for the same CDR3. The rearrangement links TRBV10-3 to TRBJ1-4, with D maybe TRBD1 (6 bases). CDR3 size: 13 residues. Germline V lookup: CDR1 ENHRY, CDR2 SYGVKD. V lost 4 bases to trimming and J lost 8 bases, with 11 bases between them. CDR3 in amino acids: CAISGGAGEKLFF. The CDR3 bases are TGTGCCATCAGTGGGGGGGCTGGGGAAAAACTGTTTTTT.

The chain employs TRBV18 and TRBJ2-7, with D possibly called TRBD1 or TRBD2 (5 bases each). The ends were cut back, 2 bases at V and 7 bases at J, with 15 bases in the middle. Looked up from germline, CDR1 is KGHSH and CDR2 is LQKENI. CDR3 length: 14 amino acids. The CDR3 DNA is TGTGCCAGCTCACCAGGGACGGCCATGGGAGAGCAGTACTTC. The encoded protein is CASSPGTAMGEQYF. Combining the CDR3 with reference TRBV18 and TRBJ2-7 gives the whole variable domain NAGVMQNPRHLVRRRGQEARLRCSPMKGHSHVYWYRQLPEEGLKFMVYLQKENIIDESGMPKERFSAEFPKEGPSILRIQQVVRGDSAAYFCASSPGTAMGEQYFGPGTRLTVT.

Worth noting for this clone: Relative to the germline gene, one junction end is altered; a read error may explain this. This chain uses TRBV7-7 with TRBJ2-5, with 7 bases lining up with TRBD1. Germline-derived CDR1 and CDR2 are SSHAT and FNYEAQ (reference sequence). The CDR3 runs to 14 residues. Written as DNA, the CDR3 is TGTGCTAGCAGCTTAGGGGGACAGCCGATGGCCCAGTACTTC. The encoded protein is CASSLGGQPMAQYF. Full variable domain (remainder filled in from reference TRBV7-7 and TRBJ2-5): GAGVSQSPRYKVTKRGQDVTLRCDPISSHATLYWYQQALGQGPEFLTYFNYEAQPDKSGLPSDRFSAERPEGSISTLTIQRTEQRDSAMYRCASSLGGQPMAQYFGPGTRLLVL.

This clone has only one observation. This sequence joins TRBV21-1 and TRBJ1-5; TRBD1 was called by the table and not checked on the DNA. TRBV21-1 is tagged as a pseudogene. The CDR3 covers 15 residues. The CDR3, as DNA: TGTGCCAGCAGCAATTCGCCGGCAGGGGATCAGCCCCAGCATTTT. Its protein product is CASSNSPAGDQPQHF.

The gene calls are TRBV6-1 and TRBJ2-7, with 10 bases that match TRBD1. This CDR3 comprises 15 residues. Looked up from germline, CDR1 is MNHNS and CDR2 is SASEGT. The ends lost 6 bases at V and 1 base at J; junction bases unmatched: 6. The CDR3 sequence: CASRMGQGMSYEQYF. CDR3 bases: TGTGCCAGCAGGATGGGACAGGGGATGTCCTACGAGCAGTACTTC.

J is TRBJ2-1 and V is TRBV6-1; 7 bases are a match to TRBD2. Germline V CDR1 and CDR2: MNHNS, SASEGT. This CDR3 is 12 amino acids long. The J segment lost 15 bases and the V segment lost 7 bases, leaving 12 bases of the junction unmatched. CDR3 DNA sequence: TGTGCCAGCAACGTCGTGGGGGGGAATTGGTTCTTC. It yields the protein CASNVVGGNWFF.

The chain carries TRBV9 and TRBJ2-7; D call uncertain. The V end lost 6 bases, the J end lost 2 bases, and 6 bases lay between the germline ends. The CDR3 is 11 amino acids. The germline gives CDR1 SGDLS, CDR2 YYNGEE. CDR3 bases: TGTGCCAGCATTAGCCCCTACGAGCAGTACTTC. As protein: CASISPYEQYF. Drawing the rest from reference TRBV9 and TRBJ2-7, the complete variable domain is DSGVTQTPKHLITATGQRVTLRCSPRSGDLSVYWYQQSLDQGLQFLIQYYNGEERAKGNILERFSAQQFPDLHSELNLSSLELGDSALYFCASISPYEQYFGPGTRLTVT.

The V call is TRBV19, the J call TRBJ1-6, with D possibly matching TRBD1 (6 bases). V gave up 3 bases and J gave up 10 bases, with 13 bases separating them. CDR1 LNHDA and CDR2 SQIVND come from the germline V gene (reference sequence). CDR3 length: 14 amino acids. The CDR3 DNA follows: TGTGCCAGTAGTATCACAGGGTTAGACTCACCCCTCCACTTT. This translates into CASSITGLDSPLHF. The variable domain in full, with the rest retrieved from reference TRBV19 and TRBJ1-6, is DGGITQSPKYLFRKEGQNVTLSCEQNLNHDAMYWYRQDPGQGLRLIYYSQIVNDFQKGDIAEGYSVSREKKESFPLTVTSAQKNPTAFYLCASSITGLDSPLHFGNGTRLTVT.

The chain couples TRBV18 to TRBJ2-1, with a tentative D call TRBD1 (6 bases). This CDR3 comprises 16 residues. In germline, CDR1 is KGHSH, CDR2 LQKENI. Trimming cost V 0 bases and J 0 bases, with 9 bases left between them. Here the CDR3 reads CASSPPQGSSYNEQFF. The CDR3, as DNA: TGTGCCAGCTCACCACCTCAGGGGAGCTCCTACAATGAGCAGTTCTTC.

V gene TRBV2 combines with J gene TRBJ1-4; D ambiguous. CDR1 is SNHLY and CDR2 is FYNNEI in the germline V gene. V was trimmed by 2 bases and J by 8 bases, leaving 15 bases between them. The CDR3 is 15 residues long. CDR3 sequence reads: CASSELSGNLEKLFF. The CDR3 DNA reads as TGTGCCAGCAGTGAACTTTCTGGGAACCTCGAAAAACTGTTTTTT.

This clone showed up just a few times. The chain has TRBV4-1 and TRBJ1-1, with D unresolved. Germline V gene lookup returns CDR1 MGHRA and CDR2 YSYEKL. Trimming removed 1 base at V and 5 bases at J, with 14 bases between. This CDR3 region has 15 residues. In DNA, the CDR3 is TGCGCCAGCAGCCAAGTCCCCGGTTCCAGAACTGAAGCTTTCTTT. It codes for CASSQVPGSRTEAFF.

The J gene is TRBJ2-3, the V gene TRBV28, with D tentatively TRBD2 (5 bases). The CDR3 extends over 21 amino acids. The V gene's germline CDR1 is MDHEN and CDR2 SYDVKM. V lost 5 bases and J 1 base, leaving 31 bases between the germline ends. The CDR3 DNA is TGTGCCAGCAGTCCCCCCGTGATGTTTGGGGAACTAGGTCTTGGCACAGATACGCAGTATTTT. This sequence encodes CASSPPVMFGELGLGTDTQYF.

This chain links TRBV9 with TRBJ1-2; perhaps TRBD1 as D (5 bases). Germline loops: CDR1 SGDLS, CDR2 YYNGEE. CDR3 length: 15 amino acids. V shed 3 bases and J shed 6 bases, with 18 bases lying between them. In nucleotides, the CDR3 is TGTGCCAGCAGCGCTAACCTTGCAGGGCGGGATGGCTACACCTTC. Its protein product is CASSANLAGRDGYTF. The entire variable domain, with the rest obtained from reference TRBV9 and TRBJ1-2, is as follows: DSGVTQTPKHLITATGQRVTLRCSPRSGDLSVYWYQQSLDQGLQFLIQYYNGEERAKGNILERFSAQQFPDLHSELNLSSLELGDSALYFCASSANLAGRDGYTFGSGTRLTVV.

This chain joins TRBV28 and TRBJ1-4; a possible D gene is TRBD1 (5 bases). Germline V lookup: CDR1 MDHEN, CDR2 SYDVKM. Trimming pared 7 bases from V and 5 bases from J, leaving 14 bases between. This CDR3 comprises 14 residues. The CDR3 DNA follows: TGTGCCAGCAAATTAGGGGCTTGGAATGAAAAACTGTTTTTT. Protein: CASKLGAWNEKLFF.

About this clone: This CDR3 is also generated by other DNA sequences in the sample. The chain has TRBV4-3 and TRBJ1-5; no clear D gene. The CDR3 has 14 amino acids. Germline V CDR1 and CDR2: LGHNA, YSLEER. Trimming removed 0 bases at V and 7 bases at J, with 10 bases between. In nucleotides, the CDR3 is TGCGCCAGCAGCCAAGAAACGGGGAACCAGCCCCAGCATTTT. Amino acids: CASSQETGNQPQHF.

The V and J genes are TRBV28 and TRBJ1-3; D gene ambiguous. V lost 4 bases and J 0 bases, leaving 13 bases between the germline ends. This CDR3 is 16 amino acids long. Germline lookup yields CDR1 MDHEN and CDR2 SYDVKM. The CDR3 DNA sequence: TGTGCCAGCAGTTCTATCCGGGTGTACTCTGGAAACACCATATATTTT. Translation: CASSSIRVYSGNTIYF. Complete variable domain (other parts from reference TRBV28 and TRBJ1-3): DVKVTQSSRYLVKRTGEKVFLECVQDMDHENMFWYRQDPGLGLRLIYFSYDVKMKEKGDIPEGYSVSREKKERFSLILESASTNQTSMYLCASSSIRVYSGNTIYFGEGSWLTVV.

The CDR3 spells CASSIAGQGVRTDTQYF. The CDR3 nucleotides read TGTGCCAGTAGTATCGCGGGACAGGGGGTGAGAACAGATACGCAGTATTTT. The chain employs TRBV19 and TRBJ2-3, with 11 bases that match TRBD1. Trimming took 3 bases from V and 3 from J; bases not matched to a gene: 8. Germline assignment: CDR1 LNHDA and CDR2 SQIVND (reference sequence). The CDR3 extends over 17 amino acids.

The V and J genes are TRBV6-5 and TRBJ1-3; D gene ambiguous. The V gene lost 0 bases and the J gene lost 0 bases, with 6 bases spanning the gap. The CDR3 runs 15 residues. CDR1 is MNHEY and CDR2 is SVGAGI in the germline V gene. The CDR3 nucleotides read TGTGCCAGCAGTTACTCTCCGGACTCTGGAAACACCATATATTTT. Residues: CASSYSPDSGNTIYF.

The chain joins TRBV6-4 to TRBJ1-5; D uncertain. Looked up from germline, CDR1 is MRHNA and CDR2 is SNTAGT. The CDR3 covers 12 residues. Trimming left V 4 bases short and J 5 bases short, with 6 bases between. In DNA form, the CDR3 reads TGTGCCAGCAGTGCTTCCTATCAGCCCCAGCATTTT. This codes for CASSASYQPQHF.

The chain couples TRBV27 to TRBJ2-1; D perhaps matches TRBD2 (6 bases). The CDR3 extends over 13 amino acids. Looked up from germline, CDR1 is MNHEY and CDR2 is SMNVEV (reference sequence). Between the trimmed V and J ends, which lost 6 bases and 8 bases, there was a span of 14 bases. DNA of the CDR3: TGTGCCAGCAGCCGGCCCGGGGGAGATGAGCAGTTCTTC. It codes for CASSRPGGDEQFF.

Written as DNA, the CDR3 is TGTGCCAGCAGCTCACCTAGCTTGGGCGCCTCTAACTATGGCTACACCTTC. As protein: CASSSPSLGASNYGYTF. The genes are TRBV7-9 and TRBJ1-2, with D unresolved. CDR1 SEHNR and CDR2 FQNEAQ come from the germline V gene (reference sequence). Trimming removed 4 bases from V and 0 bases from J, with 18 bases in between. CDR3 length: 17 amino acids.

This chain connects TRBV4-1 to TRBJ2-3, with 8 bases matching TRBD2. The germline gives CDR1 MGHRA, CDR2 YSYEKL. The CDR3 length is 15 residues. J was trimmed by 6 bases and V by 0 bases; bases with no gene match: 5. The CDR3 is CASSQDTGGPDTQYF. The DNA for the CDR3 is TGCGCCAGCAGCCAAGATACGGGAGGGCCGGATACGCAGTATTTT.

V usage is TRBV5-4 and J usage is TRBJ2-7, with TRBD1 as a possible D gene (6 bases). V was trimmed by 3 bases and J by 0 bases, leaving 13 bases between them. The CDR3 consists of 15 residues. Germline CDR1 and CDR2: SGHNT and YYREEE (reference sequence). The CDR3 DNA is TGTGCCAGCAGCTCCGACAGGCTGCCCTCCTACGAGCAGTACTTC. Amino acids: CASSSDRLPSYEQYF.